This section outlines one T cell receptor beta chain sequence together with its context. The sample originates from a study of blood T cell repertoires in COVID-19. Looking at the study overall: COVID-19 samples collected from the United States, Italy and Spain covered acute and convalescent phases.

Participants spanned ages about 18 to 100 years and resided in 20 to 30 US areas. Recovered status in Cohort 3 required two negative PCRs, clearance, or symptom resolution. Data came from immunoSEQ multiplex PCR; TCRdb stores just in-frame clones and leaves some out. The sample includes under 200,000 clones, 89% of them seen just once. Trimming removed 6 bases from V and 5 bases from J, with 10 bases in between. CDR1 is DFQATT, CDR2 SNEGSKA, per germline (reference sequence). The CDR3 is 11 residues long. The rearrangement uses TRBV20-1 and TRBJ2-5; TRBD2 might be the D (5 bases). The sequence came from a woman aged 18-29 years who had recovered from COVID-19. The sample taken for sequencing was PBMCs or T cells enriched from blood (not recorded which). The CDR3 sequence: CSASRAETQYF. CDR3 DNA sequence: TGCAGTGCGTCGAGGGCGGAGACCCAGTACTTC.